This T cell receptor (beta chain) was found in a study of OX40 agonist ivuxolimab in advanced cancers. Notes on the research overall: Ivuxolimab, which targeted the costimulatory receptor OX40 (CD134), was an agonistic, fully human IgG2 monoclonal antibody. Among the 50 to 55 dose-escalation patients, some 19 had hepatocellular carcinoma, about 15 melanoma, 9 renal cell carcinoma and 9 head and neck cancer. Intravenous ivuxolimab was administered to patients every 2 weeks at six dose levels: 0.01, 0.1, 0.3, 1.5, 3 and 10 mg/kg. The point of sequencing TCRbeta in the periphery was to test whether ivuxolimab changed TCR sequence diversity and drove clonal T-cell expansion. The paper reports the monotherapy dose-escalation portion (N of about 51 patients) of the phase I ivuxolimab trial. Partial responses occurred in three dose-escalation patients, of whom one had hepatocellular carcinoma and two had cutaneous melanoma. Patients were allowed to have had prior anti-PD-1, anti-PD-L1 or anti-CTLA-4 therapy, and approximately 40% of the dose-escalation patients had been treated with checkpoint inhibitors. In the dose-escalation cohort, roughly 80% of patients were male, and the mean age was roughly 60 years, with a range of about 23 to 85.

On this clone itself: It has no known antigen specificity. No qualities accompany the bases; no much larger clone lies one base away.

To sequence the TCRbeta CDR3 region, genomic DNA was isolated from the sorted cells. The immunoSEQ Assay was used for sequencing of TCRbeta CDR3 regions. In its TCRdb copy, this immuneACCESS table keeps in-frame sequences only and misses some clones. Where compared with another copy, unresolved V genes explain less than half of these, and the others have no known cause. In this sample the table shows 70,000 or so clones, just over 85% of which occur a single time. The ten biggest clones cover 2% to 2.5% of the sample. On the study overall, not on this receptor specifically: Low levels of normalized T-cell clonal expansion were also seen in some patients who did not respond. On average, CD8+ T cells showed more expanded clones than CD4+ T cells after ivuxolimab. The antigen specificity of the peripheral T cells that underwent clonal expansion was not determined. Partial responders in the 0.1-3.0 mg/kg groups had among the lowest normalized peripheral clonal expansion, especially among CD8+ T cells. At doses from 0.1 to 3.0 mg/kg, clonal expansion was seen in both CD4+ and CD8+ blood T cells between baseline and week 6.

Unmatched junction bases come to 6, with V trimmed by 6 bases and J by 4 bases. Taken from cysteine to phenylalanine, the CDR3 has 14 residues. Just CDR3 DNA is preserved here, 42 bases in frame from base 1. From a lookup of the germline V gene (reference sequence), CDR1 and CDR2 are LNHDA and SQIVND. The trial excluded patients who had a history of autoimmune disease or who were on systemic immunosuppression. Peripheral blood for TCR sequencing was collected from all dose cohorts at baseline, on cycle 4 day 1, and on cycle 7 day 1. The samples were drawn from a first-in-human, open-label, multicenter phase I dose-escalation trial of ivuxolimab. Adults with locally advanced or metastatic head and neck squamous cell, hepatocellular, melanoma or renal cell carcinoma were enrolled in the trial. Before TCR sequencing, CD4+ T cells and CD8+ T cells from peripheral blood were sorted into separate populations.

The TCR was taken from an adult with an advanced solid tumor such as melanoma, head and neck, liver or kidney cancer. Sequencing used CD4+ or CD8+ T cells sorted from blood, obtained in a trial of the OX40 agonist ivuxolimab. The sequence joins TRBV19 to TRBJ2-7; TRBD1 fits 10 bases in the junction. The CDR3 sequence is CASSPGQGNYEQYF. The sequenced DNA: TGTGCCAGTAGCCCGGGACAGGGGAATTACGAGCAGTACTTC.